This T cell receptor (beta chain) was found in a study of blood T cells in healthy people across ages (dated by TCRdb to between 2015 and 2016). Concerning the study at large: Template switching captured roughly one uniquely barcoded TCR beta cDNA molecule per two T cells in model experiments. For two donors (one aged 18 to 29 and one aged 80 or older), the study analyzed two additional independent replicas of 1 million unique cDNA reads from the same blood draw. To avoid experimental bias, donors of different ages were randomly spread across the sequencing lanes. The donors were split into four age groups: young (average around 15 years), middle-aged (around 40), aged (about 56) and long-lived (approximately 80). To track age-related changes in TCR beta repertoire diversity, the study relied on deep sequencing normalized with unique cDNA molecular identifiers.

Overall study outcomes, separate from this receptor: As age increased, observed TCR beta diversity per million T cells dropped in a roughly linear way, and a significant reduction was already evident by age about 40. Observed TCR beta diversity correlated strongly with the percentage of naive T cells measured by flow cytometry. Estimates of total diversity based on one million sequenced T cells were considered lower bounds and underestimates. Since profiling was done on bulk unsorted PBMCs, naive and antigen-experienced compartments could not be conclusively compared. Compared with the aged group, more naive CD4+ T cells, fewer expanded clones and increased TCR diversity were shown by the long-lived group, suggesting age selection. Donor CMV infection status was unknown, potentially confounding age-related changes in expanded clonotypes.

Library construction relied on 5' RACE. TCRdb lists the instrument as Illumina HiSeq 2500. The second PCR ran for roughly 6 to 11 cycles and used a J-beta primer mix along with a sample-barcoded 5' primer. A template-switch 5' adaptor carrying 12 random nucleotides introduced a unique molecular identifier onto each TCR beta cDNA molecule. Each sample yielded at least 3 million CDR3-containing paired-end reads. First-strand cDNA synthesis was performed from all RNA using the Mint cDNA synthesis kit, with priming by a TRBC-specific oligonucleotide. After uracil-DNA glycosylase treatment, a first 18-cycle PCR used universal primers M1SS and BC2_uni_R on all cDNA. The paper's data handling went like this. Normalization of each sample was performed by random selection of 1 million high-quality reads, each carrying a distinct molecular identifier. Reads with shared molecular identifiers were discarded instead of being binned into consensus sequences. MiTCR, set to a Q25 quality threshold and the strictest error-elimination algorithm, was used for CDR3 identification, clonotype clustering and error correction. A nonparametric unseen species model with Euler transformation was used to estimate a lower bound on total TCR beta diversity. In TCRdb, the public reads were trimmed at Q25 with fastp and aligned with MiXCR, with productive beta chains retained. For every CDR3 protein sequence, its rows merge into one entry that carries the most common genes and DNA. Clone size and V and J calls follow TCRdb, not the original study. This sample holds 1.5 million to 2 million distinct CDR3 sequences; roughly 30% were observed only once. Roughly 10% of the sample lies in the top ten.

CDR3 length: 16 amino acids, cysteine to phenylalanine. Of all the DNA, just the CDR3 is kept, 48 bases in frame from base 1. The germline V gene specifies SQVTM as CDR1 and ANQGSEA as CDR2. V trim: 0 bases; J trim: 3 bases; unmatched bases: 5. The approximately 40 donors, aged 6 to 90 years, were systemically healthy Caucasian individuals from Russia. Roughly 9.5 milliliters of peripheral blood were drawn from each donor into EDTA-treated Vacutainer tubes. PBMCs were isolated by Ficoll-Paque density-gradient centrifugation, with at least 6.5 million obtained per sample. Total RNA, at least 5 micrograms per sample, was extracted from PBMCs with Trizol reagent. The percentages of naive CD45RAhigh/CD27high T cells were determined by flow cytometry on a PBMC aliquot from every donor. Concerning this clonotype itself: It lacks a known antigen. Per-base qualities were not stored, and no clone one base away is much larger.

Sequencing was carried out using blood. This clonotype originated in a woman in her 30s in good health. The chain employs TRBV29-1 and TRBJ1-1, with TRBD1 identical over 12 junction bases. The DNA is TGCAGCGTTGAAGATCGGGGACAGGGGGCTTACACTGAAGCTTTCTTT. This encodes CSVEDRGQGAYTEAFF.